The following is a T cell receptor beta chain sequence with its context. V was pared by 1 base and J by 1 base, with 7 bases between. The CDR3 contains 14 residues. Germline lookup yields CDR1 SEHNR and CDR2 FQNEAQ (reference sequence). Assay: immunoSEQ multiplex PCR; the TCRdb copy retains only in-frame clones and omits some. Among more than 95,000 clones listed, around 94% were seen once. These data come from a study of siplizumab effects on memory and regulatory T cells. The clonotype was recovered from a human donor in good health. The source material was non-Treg CD4+ T cells sorted from blood. V and J are TRBV7-9 and TRBJ2-5; D is unresolved. The CDR3 nucleotides are TGTGCCAGCAGCTTAGGGGGTTCCCAAGAGACCCAGTACTTC. Amino acids: CASSLGGSQETQYF. Variable domain in full (rest from reference TRBV7-9 and TRBJ2-5): DTGVSQNPRHKITKRGQNVTFRCDPISEHNRLYWYRQTLGQGPEFLTYFQNEAQLEKSRLLSDRFSAERPKGSFSTLEIQRTEQGDSAMYLCASSLGGSQETQYFGPGTRLLVL.